The 16 T cell receptor beta chains reported below all come from one sample, sequenced in a study of blood T cell repertoires in COVID-19 (dated by TCRdb to 2018 to 2021). Receptors were amplified or captured by the immunoSEQ multiplex PCR assay. The table was pulled from immuneACCESS by TCRdb, which kept in-frame rearrangements only. Such tables lose some clones; where checked, under half of the loss comes from unresolved V genes, and the rest has no known cause. The sample table holds around 90,000 clones, of which 88% were seen once. The top ten hold around 2.2% of the sample. Source material: peripheral blood. The receptors originated from a man in his fifties or sixties with COVID-19, enrolled during active disease.

The J gene is TRBJ2-7, the V gene TRBV3-1 (or the pseudogene TRBV3-2), with TRBD2 as a possible D gene (7 bases). Trimming left V 1 base short and J 5 bases short, with 12 bases between. Germline V CDR1 and CDR2: LGHDT, YNNKEL (reference sequence). This CDR3 has 14 residues. CDR3 coding DNA: TGTGCCAGCAGCCAAGGTGGCGGGGGCAACGAGCAGTACTTC. It specifies CASSQGGGGNEQYF.

The V gene is TRBV11-2, the J gene TRBJ1-1; the D is unclear. The CDR3 is 14 amino acids. CDR1 and CDR2 from the germline V gene are SGHAT and FQNNGV. The V end was cut by 3 bases, the J end by 1 base, with 9 bases between. The CDR3 loop is CASSFSRGNTEAFF. The DNA of the CDR3 is TGTGCCAGCAGCTTTTCCCGGGGGAACACTGAAGCTTTCTTT.

V and J are TRBV6-5 and TRBJ1-1; 9 nucleotides align to TRBD1. The CDR3 consists of 15 residues. In germline, CDR1 is MNHEY, CDR2 SVGAGI. V lost 5 bases and J lost 4; bases outside the gene matches: 8. This CDR3 is CASSTHRGRGTEAFF. The CDR3 DNA sequence: TGTGCCAGCAGTACACACAGGGGGCGGGGCACTGAAGCTTTCTTT.

This clone showed up many times. The chain is built from TRBV6-2 or TRBV6-3 and TRBJ1-6, with TRBD1 matching 7 bases. The junction had 4 bases not matched to a gene; V was cut back by 2 bases and J by 9 bases. CDR3 size: 14 residues. Germline values: CDR1 MNHEY, CDR2 SVGEGT. CDR3: CASSYEGASSPLHF. The CDR3 nucleotides read TGTGCCAGCAGTTACGAGGGGGCGAGTTCACCCCTCCACTTT.

DNA for the CDR3: TGTGCCAGCAGTAGCGCCGGGACAGGGGGAGGAGATACGCAGTATTTT. This encodes CASSSAGTGGGDTQYF. V is TRBV28 and J is TRBJ2-3; 11 bases line up with TRBD1. Germline CDR1 is MDHEN and CDR2 is SYDVKM. V lost 5 bases and J lost 5; bases outside the gene matches: 9. This CDR3 is built from 16 residues.

The chain carries TRBV5-1 and TRBJ1-2; D uncertain. Germline V lookup: CDR1 SGHRS, CDR2 YFSETQ. This CDR3 spans 16 amino acids. Between the trimmed V and J ends, which lost 4 bases and 1 base, there was a span of 17 bases. The CDR3 here is CASSPIGRRSNYGYTF. The CDR3 coding sequence is TGCGCCAGCAGCCCCATAGGGAGACGGAGTAACTATGGCTACACCTTC.

The V gene is TRBV9, the J gene TRBJ2-5, with TRBD2 identical over 9 bases. This CDR3 contains 16 residues. Germline V CDR1 and CDR2: SGDLS, YYNGEE. Trimming at V came to 0 bases and at J to 5 bases, leaving 8 bases not matched to a gene. This CDR3 is CASSVGGGGAHETQYF. CDR3 coding DNA: TGTGCCAGCAGCGTAGGAGGCGGGGGGGCTCATGAGACCCAGTACTTC.

This clone showed up just a few times. The V and J genes are TRBV9 and TRBJ2-7; D ambiguous. V was cut by 0 bases and J by 2 bases, with 12 bases left in between. CDR1 is SGDLS and CDR2 is YYNGEE in the germline V gene. The CDR3 spans 15 residues. CDR3 DNA: TGTGCCAGCAGCGTAGAGCCACAGTGGACCTACGAGCAGTACTTC. Amino acid sequence: CASSVEPQWTYEQYF.

This sequence joins TRBV29-1 and TRBJ1-6, with 9 positions matching TRBD1. Germline values: CDR1 SQVTM, CDR2 ANQGSEA. The CDR3 is 13 amino acids. The V gene end was trimmed by 4 bases and the J gene end by 9 bases; junction bases not matched to a gene: 4. In nucleotides, the CDR3 is TGCAGCGTTGGGGGACAGGGAGGTTCACCCCTCCACTTT. This gives the protein CSVGGQGGSPLHF. The full variable domain, completed using reference TRBV29-1 and TRBJ1-6, is SAVISQKPSRDICQRGTSLTIQCQVDSQVTMMFWYRQQPGQSLTLIATANQGSEATYESGFVIDKFPISRPNLTFSTLTVSNMSPEDSSIYLCSVGGQGGSPLHFGNGTRLTVT.

J is TRBJ1-6 and V is TRBV5-5; D gene ambiguous. The CDR3 runs 12 residues. Per germline, CDR1 SGHKS and CDR2 YYEKEE (reference sequence). V was cut by 2 bases and J by 11 bases, with 8 bases left in between. CDR3 loop: CASSFLGTPLHF. Written as DNA, the CDR3 is TGTGCCAGCAGCTTTCTAGGAACACCCCTCCACTTT.

The chain couples TRBV28 to TRBJ1-4, with D uncertain. Germline values: CDR1 MDHEN, CDR2 SYDVKM. The CDR3 runs to 11 residues. Trimming pared 6 bases from V and 6 bases from J, leaving 5 bases between. CDR3 residues: CASRRDEKLFF. CDR3 in DNA: TGTGCCAGCAGGCGCGATGAAAAACTGTTTTTT.

V and J are TRBV28 and TRBJ1-1; 11 positions agree with TRBD1. V shed 6 bases and J 7 bases; nucleotides not matched to a gene: 4. Looked up from germline, CDR1 is MDHEN and CDR2 is SYDVKM. The CDR3 sequence is 13 residues long. The CDR3 reads CASRGQGDNEAFF. CDR3 bases: TGTGCCAGCAGGGGACAGGGGGACAATGAAGCTTTCTTT.

The CDR3 loop reads CASNQGSKTGELFF. DNA of the CDR3: TGTGCCAGCAACCAGGGGTCCAAAACCGGGGAGCTGTTTTTT. The chain links TRBV2 to TRBJ2-2; TRBD1 is a possible D gene (6 bases). The CDR3 runs to 14 residues. The germline V gene has CDR1 SNHLY and CDR2 FYNNEI. Trimming took off 7 bases at V and 5 bases at J, with 14 bases between the two ends.

This chain uses TRBV7-3 with TRBJ2-2; 11 bases fit TRBD2. V shed 5 bases, J shed 7 bases, and the junction held 9 bases outside the gene matches. Germline CDR1 reads SGHTA; CDR2 reads FQGTGA. This CDR3 comprises 16 residues. The CDR3 bases are TGTGCCAGCAGCGAACTAGCGGGGGTTCGCCACGGGGAGCTGTTTTTT. It is translated as CASSELAGVRHGELFF.

CDR3 loop: CASSQLTSGGRTDTQYF. The CDR3 region has the DNA TGCGCCAGCAGCCAACTGACTAGCGGGGGGCGCACAGATACGCAGTATTTT. V and J are TRBV4-1 and TRBJ2-3; 13 positions match TRBD2. Germline CDR1 is MGHRA and CDR2 is YSYEKL. Trimming removed 2 bases from V and 1 base from J; junction bases left unmatched: 3. CDR3 length: 17 residues.

The chain has TRBV15 and TRBJ2-1; D is uncertain. V was shortened by 1 base and J by 5 bases, with 3 bases between the two germline ends. The CDR3 loop spans 12 amino acids. Germline V gene lookup returns CDR1 LNHNV and CDR2 YYDKDF (reference sequence). The chain's CDR3 is CATSRVNNEQFF. The CDR3 coding sequence is TGTGCCACCAGCAGAGTTAACAATGAGCAGTTCTTC.